This T cell receptor (beta chain) was recorded in a study of cytomegalovirus exposure and HLA in healthy donors. About the study: One earlier analysis, a look at 150 million to 200 million T cells, found some 100 million unique TCR beta sequences. Study observations and caveats: Highly shared variants forming one cluster were likely a sequencing artifact. Per a prior analysis, the majority of TCR beta V segments were productive roughly 90% or roughly 30% of the time. Immune exposure data for these donors was limited to CMV serostatus.

PCR was performed using 60 Vbeta and 13 Jbeta primers. Measured with immunoSEQ multiplex PCR; TCRdb has only the in-frame clones, and not every one. Among roughly 190,000 clones listed, approximately 84% were seen once. Concerning this clone itself: What it binds is unknown.

V was clipped by 0 bases and J by 6 bases, with 14 bases between them. The CDR3 contains 15 residues. From germline, CDR1 is SGHTA and CDR2 FQGNSA. The genes are TRBV7-2 and TRBJ1-1, with a tentative D call TRBD1 (5 bases). The TCR sequence derives from a man aged 50-59 years in good health and CMV-seronegative. The sequenced sample consisted of PBMCs. The CDR3 DNA sequence: TGTGCCAGCAGCTTAGCTCCAGGGTTATTTGCTGAAGCTTTCTTT. Protein: CASSLAPGLFAEAFF.